These T cell receptor beta chains were read from a single sample in a study of blood T cells in healthy people across ages. TCRdb re-called the 5' RACE reads with MiXCR, one entry per CDR3 protein. This table holds some 760,000 distinct CDR3 sequences, approximately 25% found once. The data were also submitted as part of a second study, on T cells of mothers and their children.

Sequenced input: blood. These receptors all come from a boy younger than 18 in good health. Both conserved end residues are part of each CDR3. Each record gives: J gene, V gene, D gene, clone size, CDR3 DNA, CDR3 protein. D genes are given only for firm matches. Some rows have no size entry. The others give once, few or many, or a class for an expanded clone.

J gene: TRBJ2-3
V gene: TRBV3-1
D gene: NA
clone size: NA
CDR3 DNA: TGTGCCAGCAGCCAGGACTCAACCCAAGATACGCAGTATTTT
CDR3 protein: CASSQDSTQDTQYF

J gene: TRBJ2-2
V gene: TRBV5-1
D gene: NA
clone size: NA
CDR3 DNA: TGCGCCAGCGCAGTGACGACGGCGGGACTCGGAAACGGGGAGCTGTTTTTT
CDR3 protein: CASAVTTAGLGNGELFF

J gene: TRBJ2-5
V gene: TRBV24-1
D gene: TRBD1
clone size: few
CDR3 DNA: TGTGCCACCAGTGATACGGGACAGGTTGATGGGACCCAGTACTTC
CDR3 protein: CATSDTGQVDGTQYF

J gene: TRBJ1-5
V gene: TRBV28
D gene: NA
clone size: NA
CDR3 DNA: TGTGCCAGCAGTTTACGCCGGGCCGGGGCTGGGCCCCAGCATTTT
CDR3 protein: CASSLRRAGAGPQHF

J gene: TRBJ1-5
V gene: TRBV28
D gene: NA
clone size: NA
CDR3 DNA: TGTGCCAGCAGTTTATGGCGGGGGGTCGGCAATCAGCCCCAGCATTTT
CDR3 protein: CASSLWRGVGNQPQHF

J gene: TRBJ1-1
V gene: TRBV18
D gene: NA
clone size: NA
CDR3 DNA: TGTGCCAGCGGCGAGGCTCTGAACACTGAAGCTTTCTTT
CDR3 protein: CASGEALNTEAFF

J gene: TRBJ2-7
V gene: TRBV30
D gene: NA
clone size: NA
CDR3 DNA: TGTGCCTGGAGGCAGGGGGGAAACGAGCAGTACTTC
CDR3 protein: CAWRQGGNEQYF

J gene: TRBJ1-5
V gene: TRBV6-1
D gene: NA
clone size: few
CDR3 DNA: TGTGCCAGCAGTGCGTCAGAAGGCGGACAGCCCCAGCATTTT
CDR3 protein: CASSASEGGQPQHF

J gene: TRBJ1-2
V gene: TRBV24-1
D gene: TRBD1
clone size: few
CDR3 DNA: TGTGCCACCAGCAAGAGCCCGGGACAGGGACTATCCGGCTATGGCTACACCTTC
CDR3 protein: CATSKSPGQGLSGYGYTF

J gene: TRBJ1-1
V gene: TRBV14
D gene: NA
clone size: NA
CDR3 DNA: TGTGCCAGCAGCCAAGGTCCGTACACTGAAGCTTTCTTT
CDR3 protein: CASSQGPYTEAFF

J gene: TRBJ1-2
V gene: TRBV9
D gene: NA
clone size: NA
CDR3 DNA: TGTGCCAGCAGCCCCATTCCGGGATATGGCTACACCTTC
CDR3 protein: CASSPIPGYGYTF

J gene: TRBJ1-2
V gene: TRBV10-3
D gene: NA
clone size: NA
CDR3 DNA: TGTGCCATCAATCCGGGCTATGGCTACACCTTC
CDR3 protein: CAINPGYGYTF

J gene: TRBJ2-7
V gene: TRBV25-1
D gene: NA
clone size: NA
CDR3 DNA: TGTGCCAACAGTTCGACGGTCTCCTACGAGCAGTACTTC
CDR3 protein: CANSSTVSYEQYF

J gene: TRBJ2-3
V gene: TRBV24-1
D gene: NA
clone size: few
CDR3 DNA: TGTGCCACCAGTGTCCGAACGACAGGACCGATAGCTTTGGATACGCAGTATTTT
CDR3 protein: CATSVRTTGPIALDTQYF

J gene: TRBJ2-1
V gene: TRBV29-1
D gene: TRBD2
clone size: few
CDR3 DNA: TGCAGCGTGTCTAGCGGTGAGCAGTTCTTC
CDR3 protein: CSVSSGEQFF

J gene: TRBJ2-1
V gene: TRBV2
D gene: NA
clone size: NA
CDR3 DNA: TGCGCCAGCAGTGTTAGATTTAGTTGGCGGGGGCCCTTCGAGCAGTTCTTC
CDR3 protein: CASSVRFSWRGPFEQFF

J gene: TRBJ2-7
V gene: TRBV29-1
D gene: TRBD1
clone size: few
CDR3 DNA: TGCAGCGTTGAAGGGGACAGAACCTACGAGCAGTACTTC
CDR3 protein: CSVEGDRTYEQYF

J gene: TRBJ2-4
V gene: TRBV6-6
D gene: TRBD1
clone size: few
CDR3 DNA: TGTGCCAGCAGTTATCGCCAGGGGACAGAACTAGCCAAAAACATTCAGTACTTC
CDR3 protein: CASSYRQGTELAKNIQYF

J gene: TRBJ1-2
V gene: TRBV29-1
D gene: NA
clone size: NA
CDR3 DNA: TGCAGCGCTGAATGGGGGGAAAACTATGGCTACACCTTC
CDR3 protein: CSAEWGENYGYTF

J gene: TRBJ2-7
V gene: TRBV29-1
D gene: NA
clone size: NA
CDR3 DNA: TGCAGCGTTCAGGGACCTCAGATTGAGCAGTACTTC
CDR3 protein: CSVQGPQIEQYF

J gene: TRBJ2-1
V gene: TRBV29-1
D gene: NA
clone size: many
CDR3 DNA: TGCAGCGTTGAGGGCCGGAGCTCCTACAATGAGCAGTTCTTC
CDR3 protein: CSVEGRSSYNEQFF

J gene: TRBJ2-6
V gene: TRBV29-1
D gene: NA
clone size: few
CDR3 DNA: TGCAGCGTTGAAGGACTTGCGGGCTCTGGGGCCAACGTCCTGACTTTC
CDR3 protein: CSVEGLAGSGANVLTF

J gene: TRBJ2-1
V gene: TRBV5-8
D gene: TRBD2
clone size: NA
CDR3 DNA: TGTGCCAGGAAGCGGGGGGCCCTGTTCTTC
CDR3 protein: CARKRGALFF

J gene: TRBJ1-2
V gene: TRBV12-3/TRBV12-4
D gene: TRBD1
clone size: NA
CDR3 DNA: TGTGCCAGTGCCAGAGGACAGGGGGCTGAGGGCTACACCTTC
CDR3 protein: CASARGQGAEGYTF

J gene: TRBJ1-1
V gene: TRBV5-1
D gene: NA
clone size: NA
CDR3 DNA: TGCGCCAGCAGCCTGGGACACGTCGCTGAAGCTTTCTTT
CDR3 protein: CASSLGHVAEAFF

J gene: TRBJ2-5
V gene: TRBV7-9
D gene: NA
clone size: NA
CDR3 DNA: TGTGCCAGCAGCTTAGGAGACCGGGATACCCCGCAAGAGACCCAGTACTTC
CDR3 protein: CASSLGDRDTPQETQYF

J gene: TRBJ1-1
V gene: TRBV7-9
D gene: NA
clone size: NA
CDR3 DNA: TGTGCCAGTACCTTGGGGGACATCAACACTGAAGCTTTCTTT
CDR3 protein: CASTLGDINTEAFF

J gene: TRBJ2-5
V gene: TRBV10-3
D gene: TRBD1
clone size: few
CDR3 DNA: TGTGCCATCAGTGACTCCGGACAGGGTGGGGAGACCCAGTACTTC
CDR3 protein: CAISDSGQGGETQYF

J gene: TRBJ2-3
V gene: TRBV18
D gene: NA
clone size: NA
CDR3 DNA: TGTGCCAGCTCACCACGCGGGATCACAGATACGCAGTATTTT
CDR3 protein: CASSPRGITDTQYF

J gene: TRBJ2-1
V gene: TRBV28
D gene: TRBD2
clone size: NA
CDR3 DNA: TGTGCCAGCAGCGTGCGGGAGAATGAGCAGTTCTTC
CDR3 protein: CASSVRENEQFF

J gene: TRBJ1-5
V gene: TRBV6-2/TRBV6-3
D gene: NA
clone size: few
CDR3 DNA: TGTGCCAGCAGCCCCGGTCCCCTAGGCAATCAGCCCCAGCATTTT
CDR3 protein: CASSPGPLGNQPQHF

J gene: TRBJ2-5
V gene: TRBV20-1
D gene: TRBD1
clone size: NA
CDR3 DNA: TGCAGTGCTAGAGTCCTCCCGGGACAGGGGTGGGAGACCCAGTACTTC
CDR3 protein: CSARVLPGQGWETQYF

J gene: TRBJ2-7
V gene: TRBV7-9
D gene: NA
clone size: many
CDR3 DNA: TGTGCCAGCAGCTCCTCAGGTGACTCCTACGAGCAGTACTTC
CDR3 protein: CASSSSGDSYEQYF

J gene: TRBJ1-1
V gene: TRBV12-3/TRBV12-4
D gene: NA
clone size: few
CDR3 DNA: TGTGCCAGCAGTCATAGACAGAAGGTTAACACTGAAGCTTTCTTT
CDR3 protein: CASSHRQKVNTEAFF

J gene: TRBJ2-7
V gene: TRBV27
D gene: TRBD2
clone size: NA
CDR3 DNA: TGTGCCAGCAGTTCCAGCGGGAGAAAAGGGGCCTCCGAGCAGTACTTC
CDR3 protein: CASSSSGRKGASEQYF

J gene: TRBJ2-3
V gene: TRBV7-9
D gene: NA
clone size: NA
CDR3 DNA: TGTGCCAGCAGCTTAGCTTATTCGGCGGGCGGTGCAGATACGCAGTATTTT
CDR3 protein: CASSLAYSAGGADTQYF

J gene: TRBJ2-7
V gene: TRBV7-9
D gene: NA
clone size: many
CDR3 DNA: TGTGCCAGCAGCTCAGGGTCGTTGGGCGACTACGAGCAGTACTTC
CDR3 protein: CASSSGSLGDYEQYF

J gene: TRBJ2-2
V gene: TRBV4-1
D gene: NA
clone size: NA
CDR3 DNA: TGCGCCAGCAGCCAAGGAACCAGCCACGGGGAGCTGTTTTTT
CDR3 protein: CASSQGTSHGELFF

J gene: TRBJ1-1
V gene: TRBV2
D gene: NA
clone size: few
CDR3 DNA: TGTGCCAGCACCTCAACGGGGACCGGGAAGAACACTGAAGCTTTCTTT
CDR3 protein: CASTSTGTGKNTEAFF

J gene: TRBJ2-1
V gene: TRBV11-3
D gene: TRBD2
clone size: NA
CDR3 DNA: TGTGCCAGCAGCGATACCCTAGCGGGATACAATGAGCAGTTCTTC
CDR3 protein: CASSDTLAGYNEQFF

J gene: TRBJ2-6
V gene: TRBV5-1
D gene: TRBD1
clone size: few
CDR3 DNA: TGCGCCAGCAGCCCCCGGGACAGGGGATCTGGGGCCAACGTCCTGACTTTC
CDR3 protein: CASSPRDRGSGANVLTF

J gene: TRBJ1-2
V gene: TRBV4-1
D gene: NA
clone size: NA
CDR3 DNA: TGCGCCAGCAGCCAATCCAACCAAGGGGAACGCGGCTACACCTTC
CDR3 protein: CASSQSNQGERGYTF

J gene: TRBJ1-1
V gene: TRBV19
D gene: NA
clone size: NA
CDR3 DNA: TGTGCCAGTAGTATACCAGCAGGAGCTTTCTTT
CDR3 protein: CASSIPAGAFF

J gene: TRBJ2-1
V gene: TRBV4-1
D gene: TRBD2
clone size: once
CDR3 DNA: TGCGCCAGCAGCCAAGAGAGAGCGGGAGGGGGAAATGAGCAGCTCTTC
CDR3 protein: CASSQERAGGGNEQLF

J gene: TRBJ2-2
V gene: TRBV20-1
D gene: NA
clone size: few
CDR3 DNA: TGCAGTGCTACAAGGAATACCGGGGAGCTGTTTTTT
CDR3 protein: CSATRNTGELFF